The 30 T cell receptor beta chains presented below share a single source sample, sequenced in a study of Graves' ophthalmopathy and Graves' hyperthyroidism. The sequenced template was RNA, covering the TCR beta CDR3 region. HTBI primers primed a first-round RT-PCR, and a second-round multiplex PCR followed. TCRdb reanalysed the multiplex PCR reads using MiXCR and keeps one entry per CDR3 protein. Of hundreds of thousands of distinct CDR3 sequences listed, 22% are singletons. Sequencing used peripheral blood. Receptors originate from a woman between 18 and 30 years old with stable Graves' hyperthyroidism. Some clones in this sample may be carry-over from other donors' samples.

This clonotype was observed a few times. The V call is TRBV6-1, the J call TRBJ1-1, with 9 bases matching TRBD1. After removal of 10 bases from V and 4 bases from J, the junction contained 7 bases not matched to a gene. CDR1 is MNHNS and CDR2 is SASEGT in the germline V gene. The CDR3 length is 13 residues. In nucleotides, the CDR3 is TGTGCCACGAGGGACAGGGCAGCCACTGAAGCTTTCTTT. It is translated as CATRDRAATEAFF.

This clonotype was picked up a small number of times. V is TRBV3-1 and J is TRBJ2-5; 8 positions agree with TRBD2. Losses at the gene ends were 4 bases for V and 0 bases for J; bases not matched to a gene: 10. Per germline, CDR1 LGHDT and CDR2 YNNKEL (reference sequence). The CDR3 has 17 residues. DNA of the CDR3: TGTGCCAGCAGCCCCGGCCCGAGCGGGGGCGACCAAGAGACCCAGTACTTC. It translates to CASSPGPSGGDQETQYF.

This clonotype has more than one count but fewer than ten. A much bigger clone sits one base away, suggesting this may be a read error. The rearrangement joins TRBV12-3 or TRBV12-4 to TRBJ1-2, with a possible D match to TRBD1 (6 bases). This CDR3 region has 15 residues. Written as DNA, the CDR3 is TGTGCCAGCAGTTCTTCCAGGGGAGGGATTGATGGCGACACCTTC. Amino acid sequence: CASSSSRGGIDGDTF.

This clonotype was observed at least ten times. V and J are TRBV7-2 and TRBJ1-5, with D possibly matching TRBD1 (5 bases). The V gene's germline CDR1 is SGHTA and CDR2 FQGNSA. CDR3 length: 15 residues. V was pared by 2 bases and J by 2 bases, with 10 bases between. Here the CDR3 DNA reads TGTGCCAGCAGCTTAATAAGGGGAGGCAATCAGCCCCAGCATTTT. The encoded protein is CASSLIRGGNQPQHF.

This clonotype was recorded at least ten times. This rearrangement joins TRBV5-1 to TRBJ1-1; D not resolved. The CDR3 length is 13 residues. V gave up 1 base and J gave up 0 bases, with 4 bases separating them. Germline CDR1 and CDR2: SGHRS and YFSETQ. In DNA, the CDR3 is TGCGCCAGCAGCTTGACGGTGAACACTGAAGCTTTCTTT. Translated, it gives CASSLTVNTEAFF.

This clonotype was observed many times. This chain uses TRBV5-1 with TRBJ2-4, with 10 positions matching TRBD2. Germline V lookup: CDR1 SGHRS, CDR2 YFSETQ. The CDR3 loop spans 15 amino acids. Trimming took 0 bases from V and 9 from J; bases not matched to a gene: 6. The CDR3 DNA is TGCGCCAGCAGCTTGGATGGGACTAGCGTGAGCATTCAGTACTTC. As protein: CASSLDGTSVSIQYF.

This clonotype has ten or more counts. The V and J genes are TRBV2 and TRBJ1-2; TRBD1 agrees at 7 bases. Germline CDR1 and CDR2: SNHLY and FYNNEI. There are 14 residues in the CDR3. V dropped 3 bases and J dropped 10; count of bases not matched to a gene: 11. CDR3 DNA: TGTGCCAGCAGTGACGGGACAGAGGTCCTCCCCTACACCTTC. It is translated as CASSDGTEVLPYTF.

This clonotype has ten or more counts. V usage is TRBV19 and J usage is TRBJ1-2; the D is unclear. The CDR3 is 14 amino acids. CDR1 LNHDA and CDR2 SQIVND come from the germline V gene (reference sequence). Between the trimmed V and J ends, which lost 3 bases and 0 bases, there was a span of 8 bases. The CDR3 sequence is CASSIAASNYGYTF. The CDR3 DNA reads TGTGCCAGTAGTATCGCAGCTTCTAACTATGGCTACACCTTC.

This CDR3 is CASTLTSGTYEQYF. DNA for the CDR3: TGTGCCAGCACCCTCACTAGCGGGACCTACGAGCAGTACTTC. The J gene is TRBJ2-7, the V gene TRBV3-1; 10 positions agree with TRBD2. V was clipped by 7 bases and J by 2 bases; unmatched bases: 5. Looked up from germline, CDR1 is LGHDT and CDR2 is YNNKEL (reference sequence). CDR3 size: 14 residues.

This clonotype was counted once. The chain couples TRBV24-1 to TRBJ2-7, with D perhaps matching TRBD1 (6 bases). The CDR3 consists of 15 residues. Trimming stripped 3 bases from V and 3 bases from J, with 14 bases between. Germline values: CDR1 KGHDR, CDR2 SFDVKD. This chain's CDR3 is CATSDEAAGVYEQYF. The CDR3 DNA reads TGTGCCACCAGTGATGAGGCGGCAGGGGTCTACGAGCAGTACTTC.

This clonotype has a count of ten or more. This chain joins TRBV9 and TRBJ1-6, with no clear D. The CDR3 contains 13 residues. The V end was cut by 4 bases, the J end by 4 bases, with 6 bases between. Germline values: CDR1 SGDLS, CDR2 YYNGEE. CDR3 DNA sequence: TGTGCCAGCAGCCCAGAGTATAATTCACCCCTCCACTTT. This sequence encodes CASSPEYNSPLHF.

This clonotype has more than one count but fewer than ten. The chain links TRBV2 to TRBJ2-4, with unresolved D. The CDR3 extends over 13 amino acids. Germline loops: CDR1 SNHLY, CDR2 FYNNEI. V lost 11 bases and J lost 1, with 12 bases in between. CDR3 bases: TGTGCCTTCCAGAGTGTGGCCAAAAACATTCAGTACTTC. This translates into CAFQSVAKNIQYF.

This clonotype was counted a few times. The rearrangement joins TRBV12-3 or TRBV12-4 to TRBJ1-1; perhaps TRBD1 as D (6 bases). V was cut by 2 bases and J by 1 base, with 11 bases left in between. The CDR3 spans 15 residues. CDR3 DNA sequence: TGTGCCAGCAGTTTAACAGGGAGTTCGAACACTGAAGCTTTCTTT. As protein: CASSLTGSSNTEAFF.

This chain connects TRBV11-1 to TRBJ2-6; TRBD1 matches at 7 bases. The germline CDR1 and CDR2 sequences are SGHAT and FQDESV (reference sequence). J gave up 2 bases and V 5 bases, and 6 bases lay outside the gene matches. The CDR3 totals 16 residues. Here the CDR3 reads CASSVTGVAGANVLTF. The CDR3 region has the DNA TGTGCCAGCAGCGTAACAGGGGTCGCTGGGGCCAACGTCCTGACTTTC.

This clonotype was observed at least ten times. The rearrangement joins TRBV11-2 to TRBJ2-6; the match to TRBD2 covers 10 bases. V shed 6 bases and J 0 bases; nucleotides not matched to a gene: 8. The CDR3 is 18 amino acids. CDR1 is SGHAT and CDR2 is FQNNGV in the germline V gene. The CDR3 coding sequence is TGTGCCAGCAGACGTACTAGCGGGGTGATCTCTGGGGCCAACGTCCTGACTTTC. Encoded protein: CASRRTSGVISGANVLTF.

The sample holds many counts of this clonotype. CDR3 in DNA: TGTGCCAGCTCACCAAGGAACGGGGGACACCAAGAGACCCAGTACTTC. Its protein is CASSPRNGGHQETQYF. This rearrangement joins TRBV18 to TRBJ2-5; tentatively, D is TRBD2 (6 bases). The CDR3 is 16 amino acids. V shed 2 bases and J shed 0 bases, with 13 bases lying between them. Germline V gene lookup returns CDR1 KGHSH and CDR2 LQKENI.

This clonotype was observed at least ten times. The rearrangement uses TRBV19 and TRBJ2-5, with D hard to call. Germline lookup yields CDR1 LNHDA and CDR2 SQIVND (reference sequence). The CDR3 loop spans 12 amino acids. The V gene lost 4 bases and the J gene lost 5 bases, with 8 bases spanning the gap. Here the CDR3 DNA reads TGTGCCAGTAGTAAGGACGGGGAGACCCAGTACTTC. Encoded protein: CASSKDGETQYF.

The chain joins TRBV6-5 to TRBJ1-5; TRBD1 matches 10 bases. Per germline, CDR1 MNHEY and CDR2 SVGAGI. The trim removed 2 bases at V and 5 bases at J, leaving 6 bases unmatched. The CDR3 runs 16 residues. For the CDR3, the DNA is TGTGCCAGCAGTTACGGGACAGGGGTACAAGATCAGCCCCAGCATTTT. This sequence encodes CASSYGTGVQDQPQHF.

The V call is TRBV28, the J call TRBJ1-1; D perhaps matches TRBD1 (6 bases). The CDR3 sequence is 16 residues long. Trimming stripped 6 bases from V and 1 base from J, with 18 bases between. Germline lookup yields CDR1 MDHEN and CDR2 SYDVKM. DNA of the CDR3: TGTGCCAGCAGCTTACCAGGGGCCCCCGGGAACACTGAAGCTTTCTTT. It yields the protein CASSLPGAPGNTEAFF.

This clonotype was observed a handful of times. The gene calls are TRBV9 and TRBJ2-4, with D maybe TRBD2 (5 bases). The end of the DNA is better explained by TRBJ2-1, so the J call may be wrong. CDR1 and CDR2 from the germline V gene are SGDLS and YYNGEE. CDR3 size: 13 residues. The CDR3 coding sequence is TGTGCCAGCAGCGTAGGCCATCTACGGGGGCAGTTCTTC. Encoded protein: CASSVGHLRGQFF.

The table lists this clonotype with a few counts. The J gene is TRBJ1-1, the V gene TRBV6-5; TRBD1 might be the D (6 bases). The germline V and J ends were trimmed by 2 bases and 12 bases, with 22 bases remaining between them. Germline V gene data show CDR1 as MNHEY and CDR2 as SVGAGI. The CDR3 is 15 residues long. The CDR3 DNA reads TGTGCCAGCAGTTACGCCGGGACACCGGCCGGGGAATCTTTCTTT. This codes for CASSYAGTPAGESFF.

The genes are TRBV12-3 or TRBV12-4 and TRBJ1-1; 7 bases agree with TRBD1. The CDR3 loop spans 15 amino acids. V was clipped by 6 bases and J by 3 bases; unmatched bases: 10. The CDR3 nucleotides are TGTGCCAGCAGATTCAACAGGGGACGGTACACTGAAGCTTTCTTT. It is translated as CASRFNRGRYTEAFF.

Concerning this clonotype itself: A much larger clone lies one base from this, so it may be a read error. The CDR3 here is CASSQVTGDNQPQHF. The CDR3 DNA is TGTGCCAGCAGCCAAGTAACTGGGGATAATCAGCCCCAGCATTTT. V gene TRBV3-1 combines with J gene TRBJ1-5; D gene ambiguous. The germline V gene encodes CDR1 LGHDT and CDR2 YNNKEL (reference sequence). V lost 1 base and J 4 bases, leaving 11 bases between the germline ends. This CDR3 spans 15 amino acids. Full variable domain (rest looked up from reference TRBV3-1 and TRBJ1-5): DTAVSQTPKYLVTQMGNDKSIKCEQNLGHDTMYWYKQDSKKFLKIMFSYNNKELIINETVPNRFSPKSPDKAHLNLHINSLELGDSAVYFCASSQVTGDNQPQHFGDGTRLSIL.

The CDR3 spells CASSLRTGQGVEQYF. The CDR3 DNA is TGTGCCAGCAGCTTAAGAACGGGACAGGGGGTTGAGCAGTACTTC. The chain uses TRBV11-2 and TRBJ2-7; TRBD1 matches 11 bases. The germline V gene encodes CDR1 SGHAT and CDR2 FQNNGV. J gave up 7 bases and V 2 bases, and 7 bases lay outside the gene matches. CDR3 size: 15 residues. Looking up the rest from reference TRBV11-2 and TRBJ2-7 gives the full variable domain: EAGVAQSPRYKIIEKRQSVAFWCNPISGHATLYWYQQILGQGPKLLIQFQNNGVVDDSQLPKDRFSAERLKGVDSTLKIQPAKLEDSAVYLCASSLRTGQGVEQYFGPGTRLTVT.

J is TRBJ2-5 and V is TRBV12-5; D gene uncertain. V was cut by 3 bases and J by 5 bases, with 10 bases left in between. This CDR3 is 13 amino acids long. Germline lookup yields CDR1 LGHNT and CDR2 FRNRAP. CDR3 in amino acids: CASGLGYAETQYF. CDR3 DNA sequence: TGTGCTAGTGGTTTAGGGTACGCGGAGACCCAGTACTTC. The variable domain in full, with the rest retrieved from reference TRBV12-5 and TRBJ2-5, is DARVTQTPRHKVTEMGQEVTMRCQPILGHNTVFWYRQTMMQGLELLAYFRNRAPLDDSGMPKDRFSAEMPDATLATLKIQPSEPRDSAVYFCASGLGYAETQYFGPGTRLLVL.

This clonotype was seen repeatedly, ten times or more. The chain joins TRBV10-3 to TRBJ2-5; D not resolved. CDR1 and CDR2 (germline): ENHRY, SYGVKD. V lost 11 bases and J lost 2, with 15 bases in between. This CDR3 is built from 13 residues. The CDR3, as DNA: TGTGCCGCAATGGCAGCTAGACAAGAGACCCAGTACTTC. The encoded protein is CAAMAARQETQYF.

There are many counts of this clonotype. V and J are TRBV20-1 and TRBJ1-2, with 8 bases aligning to TRBD1. The CDR3 length is 12 residues. The trim removed 5 bases at V and 6 bases at J, leaving 5 bases unmatched. Germline CDR1 reads DFQATT; CDR2 reads SNEGSKA (reference sequence). The CDR3 coding sequence is TGCAGTGCTGGATCGACAGGGGATGGCTACACCTTC. Protein sequence: CSAGSTGDGYTF.

The sample holds many counts of this clonotype. The chain is built from TRBV5-1 and TRBJ2-7; 12 nucleotides match TRBD2. Losses at the gene ends were 2 bases for V and 5 bases for J; bases not matched to a gene: 5. Looked up from germline, CDR1 is SGHRS and CDR2 is YFSETQ. This CDR3 is built from 15 residues. The CDR3 loop is CASSLSSGGAHEQYF. The CDR3 coding sequence is TGCGCCAGCAGCTTATCTAGCGGGGGGGCCCACGAGCAGTACTTC.

V gene TRBV18 combines with J gene TRBJ2-7; D is undetermined. The length of the CDR3 is 13 residues. Germline values: CDR1 KGHSH, CDR2 LQKENI. The DNA of the CDR3 is TGTGCCAGCTCACCACCGGGCCGTTACGAGCAGTGCGTC. Amino acids: CASSPPGRYEQCV.

This clonotype was seen many times. V is TRBV20-1 and J is TRBJ2-7, with 7 bases fitting TRBD1. In germline, CDR1 is DFQATT, CDR2 SNEGSKA (reference sequence). The CDR3 is 14 residues long. With 6 bases clipped from V and 4 bases from J, the junction kept 12 bases outside the gene matches. The CDR3 spells CSALDRVVPYEQYF. CDR3 coding DNA: TGCAGTGCCCTCGACAGGGTAGTACCTTACGAGCAGTACTTC.